These 27 T cell receptor beta chains originate from one sample sequenced in a study of control samples from healthy donors and cancer patients. Repertoires were generated with immunoSEQ multiplex PCR, while TCRdb's copy carries only in-frame clones and drops some. The data contain 150,000 or so clones, over 85% of them seen just once; the ten biggest clones take up approximately 5.7%. The sequenced material came from blood. The receptor set was obtained from a man aged 18-30 years in good health.

The chain employs TRBV6-5 and TRBJ1-2; D remains ambiguous. Trimming left V 2 bases short and J 0 bases short, with 10 bases between. CDR1 is MNHEY, CDR2 SVGAGI, per germline. CDR3 length: 15 amino acids. For the CDR3, the DNA is TGTGCCAGCAGTTACCGTAGGGTGACTAACTATGGCTACACCTTC. This translates into CASSYRRVTNYGYTF.

The chain is built from TRBV19 and TRBJ1-1; TRBD1 agrees at 10 bases. Germline loops: CDR1 LNHDA, CDR2 SQIVND (reference sequence). J was trimmed by 5 bases and V by 3 bases; bases with no gene match: 12. The CDR3 runs to 17 residues. In DNA form, the CDR3 reads TGTGCCAGTAGTATTATAACCCCGGGACAGGGGACAACTGAAGCTTTCTTT. Encoded protein: CASSIITPGQGTTEAFF.

This chain uses TRBV21-1 with TRBJ1-1. TRBV21-1 constitutes a pseudogene. This CDR3 region has 13 residues. In DNA form, the CDR3 reads TGTGCCAGCAGCTTACTCGCGGGCACTGAAGCTTTCTTT. Translated: CASSLLAGTEAFF.

The DNA for the CDR3 is TGTGCCAGCTCACCCCGGGACAGTGGTTTGGGCTACACCTTC. It yields the protein CASSPRDSGLGYTF. V and J are TRBV18 and TRBJ1-2, with TRBD1 identical over 7 bases. Trimming cost V 3 bases and J 8 bases; bases outside gene matches: 9. CDR1 and CDR2 (germline): KGHSH, LQKENI. The CDR3 totals 14 residues.

The chain carries TRBV14 and TRBJ2-1; D tentatively fits TRBD1 or TRBD2 (5 bases each). V was clipped by 0 bases and J by 5 bases, with 20 bases between them. Germline CDR1 SGHDN, CDR2 FVKESK. CDR3 length equals 18 residues. Here the CDR3 DNA reads TGTGCCAGCAGCCAAGATGCGTGGGGGACCCCAACAAACAATGAGCAGTTCTTC. Translating it yields CASSQDAWGTPTNNEQFF.

V is TRBV6-1 and J is TRBJ1-4; TRBD1 is a possible D gene (5 bases). CDR1 and CDR2 from the germline V gene are MNHNS and SASEGT. The V end was cut by 1 base, the J end by 9 bases, with 12 bases between. The length of the CDR3 is 14 residues. The CDR3 sequence: CASSEGRDYQKLFF. For the CDR3, the DNA is TGTGCCAGCAGTGAAGGCAGGGACTATCAAAAACTGTTTTTT.

V and J are TRBV6-5 and TRBJ2-5, with 9 nucleotides matching TRBD2. J was trimmed by 5 bases and V by 2 bases; bases with no gene match: 6. Per germline, CDR1 MNHEY and CDR2 SVGAGI. The CDR3 has 15 amino acids. DNA for the CDR3: TGTGCCAGCAGTTACGTAAGGACTAGCGCCGAGACCCAGTACTTC. Translated, it gives CASSYVRTSAETQYF.

The V call is TRBV19, the J call TRBJ2-3; 9 nucleotides agree with TRBD2. CDR1 LNHDA and CDR2 SQIVND come from the germline V gene (reference sequence). Trimming removed 3 bases from V and 2 bases from J; junction bases left unmatched: 9. This CDR3 is 17 amino acids long. CDR3 protein: CASSMGSSGMYTDTQYF. CDR3 coding DNA: TGTGCCAGTAGTATGGGGTCTAGCGGGATGTACACAGATACGCAGTATTTT.

This chain connects TRBV7-9 to TRBJ2-2; tentative D call: TRBD2 (5 bases). This CDR3 spans 15 amino acids. Germline V gene data show CDR1 as SEHNR and CDR2 as FQNEAQ (reference sequence). The V end was cut by 1 base, the J end by 7 bases, with 13 bases between. The CDR3 reads CASSLVPSRGGELFF. DNA of the CDR3: TGTGCCAGCAGCTTAGTACCTAGCCGAGGCGGGGAGCTGTTTTTT.

V usage is TRBV7-2 and J usage is TRBJ2-7; a weak D match, TRBD1 (5 bases). Germline V CDR1 and CDR2: SGHTA, FQGNSA. Trimming shortened V by 1 base and J by 6 bases, and 13 bases separated the two germline ends. CDR3 size: 14 residues. The CDR3 loop reads CASSLGSGFSEQYF. The CDR3 DNA reads TGTGCCAGCAGCTTAGGATCAGGGTTTAGCGAGCAGTACTTC.

V usage is TRBV23-1 and J usage is TRBJ2-7, with TRBD2 as a possible D gene (5 bases). TRBV23-1 is an ORF, with its function uncertain. V lost 2 bases to trimming and J lost 2 bases, with 13 bases between them. This CDR3 comprises 15 residues. The CDR3 nucleotides are TGCGCCAGCAGTCAAACGACGGAGAGGGCCTACGAGCAGTACTTC. It yields the protein CASSQTTERAYEQYF.

This clone was detected only once. The J gene is TRBJ2-1, the V gene TRBV21-1; the D call of TRBD1 is as the table states it, not checked on the DNA. TRBV21-1 is termed a pseudogene. This CDR3 spans 17 amino acids. DNA for the CDR3: TGTGCCAGCAGCAAAGAGCAGGGACAGGGGATACACAATGAGCAGTTCTTC. Protein: CASSKEQGQGIHNEQFF.

Of note for this clone: The same CDR3 also results from other DNA sequences found in this sample. The chain joins TRBV6-5 to TRBJ1-1, with TRBD1 matching 9 bases. Trimming cost V 5 bases and J 3 bases; bases outside gene matches: 4. Per the germline V gene, CDR1 is MNHEY and CDR2 is SVGAGI. The CDR3 loop spans 14 amino acids. CDR3 residues: CASSRGQGDTEAFF. The CDR3 DNA follows: TGTGCCAGCAGTCGGGGACAGGGTGACACTGAAGCTTTCTTT.

This chain joins TRBV12-3 or TRBV12-4 and TRBJ1-4; D not certain. The CDR3 covers 13 residues. Trimming removed 2 bases from V and 6 bases from J, with 7 bases in between. This chain's CDR3 is CASSLLRDEKLFF. In DNA form, the CDR3 reads TGTGCCAGCAGTTTACTACGGGATGAAAAACTGTTTTTT.

This chain connects TRBV5-4 to TRBJ1-1; D call uncertain. V was cut by 4 bases and J by 12 bases, with 13 bases left in between. Germline CDR1 is SGHNT and CDR2 is YYREEE (reference sequence). The CDR3 has 11 amino acids. CDR3 loop: CASSVGLITFF. In DNA form, the CDR3 reads TGTGCCAGCAGCGTAGGTTTGATAACTTTCTTT. Complete variable domain (other parts from reference TRBV5-4 and TRBJ1-1): ETGVTQSPTHLIKTRGQQVTLRCSSQSGHNTVSWYQQALGQGPQFIFQYYREEENGRGNFPPRFSGLQFPNYSSELNVNALELDDSALYLCASSVGLITFFGQGTRLTVV.

This clone was picked up one time. This chain uses TRBV6-5 with TRBJ1-2; D is unclear. Trimming removed 7 bases at V and 2 bases at J, with 8 bases between. This CDR3 has 12 residues. CDR1 and CDR2 (germline): MNHEY, SVGAGI. This CDR3 is CASTSTNYGYTF. CDR3 DNA: TGTGCCAGCACTTCTACGAACTATGGCTACACCTTC.

The chain carries TRBV7-6 and TRBJ2-7; 7 bases match TRBD1. The CDR3 spans 15 residues. Germline loops: CDR1 SGHVS, CDR2 FNYEAQ. Trimming took 6 bases from V and 0 from J; bases not matched to a gene: 8. The CDR3 is CASRAGTDHSYEQYF. CDR3 sequence (DNA): TGTGCCAGCAGGGCCGGGACAGATCACTCCTACGAGCAGTACTTC.

This chain joins TRBV6-6 and TRBJ1-5; TRBD1 is a possible D gene (5 bases). The CDR3 covers 16 residues. With 6 bases removed from V and 0 bases from J, the gap between germline ends came to 15 bases. Germline values: CDR1 MNHNY, CDR2 SVGAGI (reference sequence). The CDR3 loop reads CASSRDSRYSNQPQHF. DNA for the CDR3: TGTGCCAGCAGCCGCGACAGTAGGTATAGCAATCAGCCCCAGCATTTT.

This clone was observed once. The chain employs TRBV12-3 or TRBV12-4 and TRBJ1-5, with D possibly matching TRBD1 (6 bases). This CDR3 has 12 residues. Trimming took 6 bases from V and 9 from J, leaving 12 bases between them. CDR3 amino acids: CASREQGWPQHF. The CDR3 nucleotides read TGTGCCAGCAGGGAACAGGGTTGGCCCCAGCATTTT.

This rearrangement joins TRBV28 to TRBJ2-4; D remains unclear. Germline-derived CDR1 and CDR2 are MDHEN and SYDVKM. Trimming stripped 3 bases from V and 0 bases from J, with 15 bases between. This CDR3 has 17 residues. The CDR3 DNA sequence: TGTGCCAGCAGTTTCCAACCCCTACCCCTAGCCAAAAACATTCAGTACTTC. Translating gives CASSFQPLPLAKNIQYF.

This chain links TRBV2 with TRBJ1-5; D not resolved. CDR3 size: 15 residues. Trimming stripped 2 bases from V and 2 bases from J, with 10 bases between. Germline values: CDR1 SNHLY, CDR2 FYNNEI. This chain's CDR3 is CASSERRVGNQPQHF. As DNA, the CDR3 is TGTGCCAGCAGTGAAAGGAGGGTTGGCAATCAGCCCCAGCATTTT.

The chain is built from TRBV7-9 and TRBJ2-7, with a possible D match to TRBD1 (6 bases). CDR3 length: 12 residues. Germline CDR1 reads SEHNR; CDR2 reads FQNEAQ (reference sequence). V lost 2 bases and J lost 6, with 8 bases in between. CDR3 coding DNA: TGTGCCAGCAGCTTAATAGGGGGCGAGCAGTACTTC. It specifies CASSLIGGEQYF.

The chain combines TRBV3-1 (or the pseudogene TRBV3-2) with TRBJ2-7, with D possibly TRBD2 on 6 matching bases. The CDR3 has 14 residues. With 3 bases removed from V and 7 bases from J, the gap between germline ends came to 16 bases. Germline V CDR1 and CDR2: LGHDT, YNNKEL (reference sequence). CDR3 sequence: CASSQRGLLEEQYF. CDR3 sequence (DNA): TGTGCCAGCAGCCAGCGGGGCCTTTTGGAGGAGCAGTACTTC.

This clone has only one observation. V is TRBV4-3 and J is TRBJ2-7, with D unresolved. The CDR3 has 16 amino acids. Looked up from germline, CDR1 is LGHNA and CDR2 is YSLEER. Trimming removed 0 bases from V and 6 bases from J, with 18 bases in between. CDR3: CASSQDRLLASTEQYF. In nucleotides, the CDR3 is TGCGCCAGCAGCCAAGATCGGTTGTTAGCATCGACCGAGCAGTACTTC.

This clone occurred once. The chain has TRBV5-4 and TRBJ2-3, with D unclear. Trimming pared 4 bases from V and 2 bases from J, leaving 5 bases between. Germline V gene data show CDR1 as SGHNT and CDR2 as YYREEE (reference sequence). There are 12 residues in the CDR3. DNA of the CDR3: TGTGCCAGCAGCATATCCACAGATACGCAGTATTTT. Translated: CASSISTDTQYF.

The rearrangement joins TRBV7-2 to TRBJ1-1; the match to TRBD1 covers 8 bases. The germline V gene has CDR1 SGHTA and CDR2 FQGNSA. The CDR3 runs 12 residues. Unmatched junction bases numbered 1, after V lost 3 bases and J lost 7 bases. The CDR3 protein is CASSFDRGEAFF. For the CDR3, the DNA is TGTGCCAGCAGCTTTGACAGGGGTGAAGCTTTCTTT.

As concerns this clone: Sequence at one end of the junction differs from germline and may be a read error. This specimen includes other DNA sequences encoding the same CDR3. The V gene is TRBV7-2, the J gene TRBJ1-2; D not certain. CDR3 size: 13 residues. The V gene's germline CDR1 is SGHTA and CDR2 FQGNSA. The DNA of the CDR3 is TGCGCCAGCAGCTTAGACGAAGGTTTTGGCTACACCTTC. Protein sequence: CASSLDEGFGYTF.